This T cell receptor beta chain was documented in a study of cytomegalovirus exposure and HLA in healthy donors. Germline-derived CDR1 and CDR2 are SEHNR and FQNEAQ (reference sequence). V shed 5 bases and J 0 bases; nucleotides not matched to a gene: 7. CDR3 length equals 16 residues. A multiplex PCR was run with 60 Vbeta primers and 13 Jbeta primers. Repertoires were generated with immunoSEQ multiplex PCR, while TCRdb's copy carries only in-frame clones and drops some. The sample yields fewer than 150,000 clones, around 76% seen once. Specimen: PBMCs. J is TRBJ1-5 and V is TRBV7-9; 7 bases align to TRBD1. The receptor's source is a man between 45 and 60 years old in good health and CMV-seropositive. This chain's CDR3 is CASSPGTAYSNQPQHF. CDR3 DNA sequence: TGTGCCAGCAGCCCAGGGACAGCTTATAGCAATCAGCCCCAGCATTTT.